These 22 T cell receptor beta chains share one sample of origin, sequenced in a study of T cells in Graves' hyperthyroidism and ophthalmopathy. It was RNA transcripts that yielded the amplified TCR beta CDR3 regions. When the TCR CDR3 underwent first-round RT-PCR, the HTBI primer set was used. TCRdb redid the calling of the multiplex PCR reads with MiXCR, one entry per CDR3 protein. The sample has about 350,000 distinct CDR3 sequences; roughly 18% are singletons. Sequencing was done on a sample of blood. The receptors shown here come from a woman between 35 and 50 years old with Graves' ophthalmopathy.

V usage is TRBV7-3 and J usage is TRBJ2-5; D possibly uses TRBD1 or TRBD2 (5 bases each). V lost 5 bases to trimming and J lost 5 bases, with 18 bases between them. This CDR3 has 15 amino acids. CDR1 SGHTA and CDR2 FQGTGA come from the germline V gene. The CDR3 DNA sequence: TGTGCCAGCAGCCCCACTGGCAGTTGGGGGGAGACCCAGTACTTC. Protein sequence: CASSPTGSWGETQYF. Filled out from reference TRBV7-3 and TRBJ2-5, the complete variable domain reads GAGVSQTPSNKVTEKGKYVELRCDPISGHTALYWYRQSLGQGPEFLIYFQGTGAADDSGLPNDRFFAVRPEGSVSTLKIQRTERGDSAVYLCASSPTGSWGETQYFGPGTRLLVL.

The chain's CDR3 is CASSEAPGSGTEAFF. The CDR3 DNA reads as TGTGCCAGCAGTGAAGCGCCCGGGAGTGGAACTGAAGCTTTCTTT. V usage is TRBV6-1 and J usage is TRBJ1-1; no clear D gene. Trimming shortened V by 0 bases and J by 5 bases, and 13 bases separated the two germline ends. Germline V gene lookup returns CDR1 MNHNS and CDR2 SASEGT. This CDR3 is 15 amino acids long.

This clonotype has more than one count but fewer than ten. The chain employs TRBV5-1 and TRBJ2-5; D uncertain. The CDR3 length is 14 residues. Trimming shortened V by 5 bases and J by 0 bases, and 11 bases separated the two germline ends. CDR1 and CDR2 (germline): SGHRS, YFSETQ. The CDR3 region is CASRPSNYQETQYF. The CDR3 coding sequence is TGCGCCAGCAGACCTTCTAACTACCAAGAGACCCAGTACTTC.

This clonotype was counted between two and nine times. Possible read error: a much larger clone is one base away. This rearrangement joins TRBV19 to TRBJ1-2, with D maybe TRBD1 (6 bases). This CDR3 spans 15 amino acids. Germline lookup yields CDR1 LNHDA and CDR2 SQIVND (reference sequence). V was pared by 5 bases and J by 0 bases, with 13 bases between. CDR3 DNA: TGTGCCAGTAGTCGGGACATGATGGCTAACTATGGCTACACCTTC. This gives the protein CASSRDMMANYGYTF.

This chain uses TRBV7-8 with TRBJ1-5, with TRBD1 identical over 7 bases. J lost 6 bases, V lost 5 bases, and 7 bases had no gene match. Germline CDR1 is SGHVS and CDR2 is FQNEAQ. The length of the CDR3 is 14 residues. CDR3 sequence reads: CASSADRDAQPQHF. The CDR3 coding sequence is TGTGCCAGCAGCGCAGACAGGGACGCTCAGCCCCAGCATTTT.

The chain joins TRBV6-2 or TRBV6-3 to TRBJ2-7, with 9 bases aligning to TRBD2. Per the germline V gene, CDR1 is MNHEY and CDR2 is SVGEGT. This CDR3 has 17 residues. V shed 2 bases, J shed 6 bases, and the junction held 14 bases outside the gene matches. CDR3 DNA: TGTGCCAGCAGTTACCGGGGACTAGCTGAAACAAGAACCGAGCAGTACTTC. Its translation: CASSYRGLAETRTEQYF.

This clonotype came up a few times. This chain links TRBV15 with TRBJ2-2; 11 bases fit TRBD2. V shed 3 bases, J shed 3 bases, and the junction held 3 bases outside the gene matches. Germline CDR1 and CDR2: LNHNV and YYDKDF (reference sequence). The CDR3 is 16 residues long. As DNA, the CDR3 is TGTGCCACCAGCAGTGAACTAGCGGGAGACACCGGGGAGCTGTTTTTT. As protein: CATSSELAGDTGELFF.

This clonotype was observed many times. The gene calls are TRBV4-1 and TRBJ1-1, with D hard to call. V dropped 1 base and J dropped 0 bases, with 6 bases sitting between them. The CDR3 is made up of 14 amino acids. Germline values: CDR1 MGHRA, CDR2 YSYEKL. This CDR3 is CASSQVGVNTEAFF. In nucleotides, the CDR3 is TGCGCCAGCAGCCAAGTTGGAGTGAACACTGAAGCTTTCTTT.

This clonotype has ten or more counts. The chain combines TRBV12-3 or TRBV12-4 with TRBJ2-7; weak D call: TRBD2 (5 bases). Trimming pared 5 bases from V and 7 bases from J, leaving 12 bases between. This CDR3 contains 12 residues. CDR3 region: CASSHRTGEQYF. Written as DNA, the CDR3 is TGTGCCAGCAGTCACCGGACGGGAGAGCAGTACTTC.

V gene TRBV4-1 combines with J gene TRBJ2-3; D may be TRBD1 (6 bases). The germline V and J ends were trimmed by 0 bases and 6 bases, with 13 bases remaining between them. The CDR3 length is 15 residues. Per germline, CDR1 MGHRA and CDR2 YSYEKL. The CDR3 region is CASSQDRGLFDTQYF. The CDR3 nucleotides are TGCGCCAGCAGCCAAGACAGGGGATTGTTTGATACGCAGTATTTT.

This clonotype was detected many times. The rearrangement joins TRBV20-1 to TRBJ2-5; 7 bases are a match to TRBD2. This CDR3 is 12 amino acids long. Per the germline V gene, CDR1 is DFQATT and CDR2 is SNEGSKA (reference sequence). J lost 5 bases, V lost 6 bases, and 6 bases had no gene match. CDR3 protein: CSASTSRETQYF. In DNA form, the CDR3 reads TGCAGTGCGTCGACTAGCCGGGAGACCCAGTACTTC.

In its sample, this clonotype was seen many times. The chain links TRBV10-2 to TRBJ1-1, with D unresolved. The germline gives CDR1 WSHSY, CDR2 SAAADI. The CDR3 loop spans 15 amino acids. V was trimmed by 0 bases and J by 1 base, leaving 9 bases between them. The CDR3 spells CASSESVLPNTEAFF. For the CDR3, the DNA is TGCGCCAGCAGTGAGTCGGTCTTGCCGAACACTGAAGCTTTCTTT.

Many counts were recorded for this clonotype. The J gene is TRBJ2-7, the V gene TRBV5-1; no definite D call. CDR3 length equals 15 residues. Germline lookup yields CDR1 SGHRS and CDR2 YFSETQ. Trimming pared 4 bases from V and 0 bases from J, leaving 14 bases between. The CDR3 region has the DNA TGCGCCAGCAGCCAGGATGGCATTCGCTCCTACGAGCAGTACTTC. As protein: CASSQDGIRSYEQYF.

Many counts were recorded for this clonotype. V usage is TRBV6-1 and J usage is TRBJ2-7; 7 bases map to TRBD1. CDR3 size: 15 residues. Germline values: CDR1 MNHNS, CDR2 SASEGT. Trimming at V came to 1 base and at J to 2 bases, leaving 5 bases not matched to a gene. The CDR3 DNA follows: TGTGCCAGCAGTGAAGGAAACAGGGGCCCCTACGAGCAGTACTTC. Translated: CASSEGNRGPYEQYF.

This clonotype appeared many times. The gene calls are TRBV9 and TRBJ2-7, with unresolved D. V gave up 0 bases and J gave up 1 base, with 5 bases separating them. CDR1 is SGDLS, CDR2 YYNGEE, per germline. The CDR3 totals 13 residues. The CDR3 reads CASSVGFSYEQYF. For the CDR3, the DNA is TGTGCCAGCAGCGTAGGTTTTTCCTACGAGCAGTACTTC. Full variable domain (outside the CDR3, taken from reference TRBV9 and TRBJ2-7): DSGVTQTPKHLITATGQRVTLRCSPRSGDLSVYWYQQSLDQGLQFLIQYYNGEERAKGNILERFSAQQFPDLHSELNLSSLELGDSALYFCASSVGFSYEQYFGPGTRLTVT.

As to this clonotype: This may be a read error, as it is one base from a much larger clone. V gene TRBV2 combines with J gene TRBJ2-4; D might be TRBD2 (5 bases). Germline V gene lookup returns CDR1 SNHLY and CDR2 FYNNEI. The CDR3 runs to 13 residues. Written as DNA, the CDR3 is TGTGCCAGCAGCCCGGGATACAAAGACATTCAGTACTTC. Translation gives CASSPGYKDIQYF.

The V call is TRBV24-1, the J call TRBJ2-5; 7 positions match TRBD1. The CDR3 spans 15 residues. Trimming took 4 bases from V and 0 from J; bases not matched to a gene: 4. Germline lookup yields CDR1 KGHDR and CDR2 SFDVKD. CDR3 amino acids: CATSDLGQDQETQYF. In nucleotides, the CDR3 is TGTGCCACCAGTGACCTCGGACAGGACCAAGAGACCCAGTACTTC.

This clonotype was seen only a few times. The chain couples TRBV6-1 to TRBJ2-4; D call uncertain. The CDR3 is made up of 14 amino acids. Trimming took off 1 base at V and 9 bases at J, with 13 bases between the two ends. CDR1 and CDR2 (germline): MNHNS, SASEGT. The CDR3 region is CASSEGRVIGIQYF. CDR3 DNA: TGTGCCAGCAGTGAAGGCCGGGTTATAGGCATTCAGTACTTC.

This clonotype was counted at least ten times. The V call is TRBV3-1, the J call TRBJ2-7; D gene ambiguous. V lost 0 bases to trimming and J lost 0 bases, with 12 bases between them. The CDR3 loop spans 16 amino acids. CDR1 is LGHDT and CDR2 is YNNKEL in the germline V gene (reference sequence). The CDR3 DNA reads as TGTGCCAGCAGCCAAGATCCACAACCTTACTCCTACGAGCAGTACTTC. The encoded protein is CASSQDPQPYSYEQYF.

There are a few counts of this clonotype. The chain combines TRBV20-1 with TRBJ1-1; 8 bases are shared with TRBD1. The CDR3 covers 12 residues. The V and J ends lost 5 bases and 8 bases, in that order; junction bases with no gene match: 7. Looked up from germline, CDR1 is DFQATT and CDR2 is SNEGSKA (reference sequence). In nucleotides, the CDR3 is TGCAGTGCTCTACGGGACAGGTCGGAAGCTTTCTTT. It codes for CSALRDRSEAFF.

This clonotype was observed a single time. The rearrangement joins TRBV29-1 to TRBJ1-1, with D hard to call. This CDR3 has 13 residues. Per the germline V gene, CDR1 is SQVTM and CDR2 is ANQGSEA. V was clipped by 3 bases and J by 9 bases, with 17 bases between them. In nucleotides, the CDR3 is TGCAGCGTTGAGGTGGCCAGCCGCGATAAAGCTTTCTTT. This sequence encodes CSVEVASRDKAFF.

This clonotype has a count of ten or more. The V call is TRBV11-2, the J call TRBJ1-2; 8 nucleotides agree with TRBD1. This CDR3 contains 17 residues. CDR1 SGHAT and CDR2 FQNNGV come from the germline V gene. V shed 0 bases, J shed 3 bases, and the junction held 9 bases outside the gene matches. The DNA for the CDR3 is TGTGCCAGCAGCTTAGATACGACCAGGGGGCCCTACTATGGCTACACCTTC. Its protein product is CASSLDTTRGPYYGYTF.